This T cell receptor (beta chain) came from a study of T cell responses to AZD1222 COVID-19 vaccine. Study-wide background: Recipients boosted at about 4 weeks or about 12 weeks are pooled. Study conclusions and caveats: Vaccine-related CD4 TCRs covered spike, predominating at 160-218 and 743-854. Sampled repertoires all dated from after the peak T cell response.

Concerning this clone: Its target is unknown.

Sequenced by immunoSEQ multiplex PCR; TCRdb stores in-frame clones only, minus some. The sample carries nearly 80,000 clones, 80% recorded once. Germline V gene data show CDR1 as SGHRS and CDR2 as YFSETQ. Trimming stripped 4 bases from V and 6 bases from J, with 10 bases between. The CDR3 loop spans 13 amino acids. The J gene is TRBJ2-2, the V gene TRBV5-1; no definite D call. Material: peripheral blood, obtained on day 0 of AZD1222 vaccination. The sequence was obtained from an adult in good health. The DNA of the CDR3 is TGCGCCAGCAGCCCTGGCACGTCCGGGGAGCTGTTTTTT. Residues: CASSPGTSGELFF. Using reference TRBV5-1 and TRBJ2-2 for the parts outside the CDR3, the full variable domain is KAGVTQTPRYLIKTRGQQVTLSCSPISGHRSVSWYQQTPGQGLQFLFEYFSETQRNKGNFPGRFSGRQFSNSRSEMNVSTLELGDSALYLCASSPGTSGELFFGEGSRLTVL.